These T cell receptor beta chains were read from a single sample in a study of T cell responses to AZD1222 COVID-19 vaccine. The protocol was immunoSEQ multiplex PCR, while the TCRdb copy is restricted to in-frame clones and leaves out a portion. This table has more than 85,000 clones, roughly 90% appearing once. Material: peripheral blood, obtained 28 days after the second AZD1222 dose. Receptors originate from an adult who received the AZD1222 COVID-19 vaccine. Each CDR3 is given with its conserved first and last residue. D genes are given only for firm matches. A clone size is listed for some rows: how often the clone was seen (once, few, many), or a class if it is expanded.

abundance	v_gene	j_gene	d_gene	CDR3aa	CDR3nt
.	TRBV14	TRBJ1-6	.	CASSLRAVNNSPLHF	TGTGCCAGCAGCCTCCGGGCCGTAAATAATTCACCCCTCCACTTT
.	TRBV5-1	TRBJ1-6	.	CASSLAGSSYNSPLHF	TGCGCCAGCAGCTTGGCCGGAAGCTCCTATAATTCACCCCTCCACTTT
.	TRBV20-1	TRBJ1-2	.	CSAPWNYGYTF	TGCAGTGCTCCTTGGAACTATGGCTACACCTTC
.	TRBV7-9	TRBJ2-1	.	CASSLGGAKNEQFF	TGTGCCAGCAGCTTAGGAGGGGCGAAGAATGAGCAGTTCTTC
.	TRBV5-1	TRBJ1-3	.	CASSLGPMWSSGNTIYF	TGCGCCAGCAGCTTGGGGCCCATGTGGAGCTCTGGAAACACCATATATTTT
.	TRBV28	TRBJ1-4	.	CASSPAGGRNEKLFF	TGTGCCAGCAGCCCGGCGGGGGGGAGAAATGAAAAACTGTTTTTT
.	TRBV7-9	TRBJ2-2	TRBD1	CASSFGQGGGELFF	TGTGCCAGCAGCTTTGGACAGGGGGGCGGGGAGCTGTTTTTT
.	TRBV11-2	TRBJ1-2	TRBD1	CASSVSIQGAHGYTF	TGTGCCAGCAGCGTCTCGATCCAGGGGGCTCATGGCTACACCTTC
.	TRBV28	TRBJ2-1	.	CASSFPVPVEQFF	TGTGCCAGCAGTTTCCCCGTTCCCGTTGAGCAGTTCTTC
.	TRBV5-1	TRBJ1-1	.	CASSYGQWNTEAFF	TGCGCCAGCAGCTATGGACAGTGGAACACTGAAGCTTTCTTT
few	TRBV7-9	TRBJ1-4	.	CASKSGAGAEKLFF	TGTGCCAGCAAGTCCGGGGCCGGGGCTGAAAAACTGTTTTTT
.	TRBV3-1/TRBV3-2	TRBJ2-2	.	CASSQDMDTGELFF	TGTGCCAGCAGCCAAGATATGGACACCGGGGAGCTGTTTTTT
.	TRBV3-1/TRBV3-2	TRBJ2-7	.	CASSQVGYEQYF	TGTGCCAGCAGCCAAGTTGGCTACGAGCAGTACTTC
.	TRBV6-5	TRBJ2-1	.	CASSYQSLSEQFF	TGTGCCAGCAGTTACCAAAGCTTATCTGAGCAGTTCTTC
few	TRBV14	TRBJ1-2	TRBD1	CASSPGTASFGYTF	TGTGCCAGCAGCCCCGGGACAGCCTCCTTCGGCTACACCTTC
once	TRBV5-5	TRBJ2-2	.	CASSHREGSNTGELFF	TGTGCCAGCAGCCACCGAGAGGGGTCGAACACCGGGGAGCTGTTTTTT
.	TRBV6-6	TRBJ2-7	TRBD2	CASSRYRLADMRAYEQYF	TGTGCCAGCAGTCGGTACCGCCTAGCGGACATGAGAGCCTACGAGCAGTACTTC
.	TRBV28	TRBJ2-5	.	CASSSPARETQYF	TGTGCCAGCAGTTCTCCCGCCCGGGAGACCCAGTACTTC
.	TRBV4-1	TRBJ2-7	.	CASSQDFRFEQYF	TGCGCCAGCAGCCAAGACTTTAGGTTCGAGCAGTACTTC
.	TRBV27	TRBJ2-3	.	CASSLGAGILGDTQYF	TGTGCCAGCAGTTTAGGGGCAGGGATACTCGGGGATACGCAGTATTTT
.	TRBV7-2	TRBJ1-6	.	CASRSRGSSYNSPLHF	TGTGCCAGCCGGAGCAGGGGAAGCTCCTATAATTCACCCCTCCACTTT
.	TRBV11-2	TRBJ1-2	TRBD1	CASSLGTGGFGYTF	TGTGCCAGCAGCTTGGGGACAGGGGGCTTTGGCTACACCTTC
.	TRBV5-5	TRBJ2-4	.	CASTQGYLAKNIQYF	TGTGCCAGCACCCAGGGGTATTTGGCCAAAAACATTCAGTACTTC
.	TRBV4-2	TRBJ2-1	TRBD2	CASSQGGSGGVEQFF	TGTGCCAGCAGCCAAGGGGGTAGCGGGGGTGTCGAGCAGTTCTTC
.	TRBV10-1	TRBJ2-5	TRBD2	CASTPLLTSGGPKIQETQYF	TGCGCCAGCACTCCGCTCCTGACTAGCGGGGGCCCTAAAATCCAAGAGACCCAGTACTTC
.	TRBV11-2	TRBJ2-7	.	CASSLAYEQYF	TGTGCCAGCAGCCTGGCATACGAGCAGTACTTC
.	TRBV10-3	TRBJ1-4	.	CAISARTDNEKLFF	TGTGCCATCAGTGCCCGGACAGATAATGAAAAACTGTTTTTT